This T cell receptor (beta chain) was observed in a study of beta chain features in type 1 diabetes. Turning to the study itself: Patients and healthy donors were similar in age, gender and cell yields.

This clone was seen a handful of times. Its antigen is not identified. As every portion of the isolated RNA was reverse transcribed, the sequencing read expressed TCRB transcripts. TCRdb keeps only in-frame clones here, not all; method: immunoSEQ multiplex PCR. Found here are approximately 400,000 clones, over 13% of them singletons; the top ten hold 0.019%. Study-wide results and limits: With patients and controls alike, PCR might favor shorter templates to an equal degree.

CD4+ naive, central memory, regulatory and stem cell-like memory cells were sorted via CD45RO/CCR7/CD25/CD127/CD95/CD27. Sorted populations all exceeded 98% purity. Sequenced input: naive CD4+ T cells from blood. The sequence derives from a woman aged 18-29 years in good health.

The CDR3 region is CASSFDRGPGYTF. CDR3 DNA sequence: TGTGCCAGCAGTTTCGACAGGGGGCCCGGCTACACCTTC. The rearrangement links TRBV28 to TRBJ1-2, with 10 bases lining up with TRBD1. The V gene's germline CDR1 is MDHEN and CDR2 SYDVKM. The CDR3 contains 13 residues. V was clipped by 3 bases and J by 8 bases; unmatched bases: 3.